The text below deals with one T cell receptor (beta chain). Its antigen is unknown. This table comes from immunoSEQ multiplex PCR, and its TCRdb copy is limited to in-frame clones, with some not included. This sample has approximately 130,000 clones; roughly 87% occur once, and the top ten carry roughly a tenth. This sample is part of a study of T cell responses to AZD1222 COVID-19 vaccine. Study findings and constraints: The study found vaccine-associated CD4 TCRs spanning spike, dominant at 160-218 and 743-854.

The CDR3 is made up of 17 amino acids. Between the trimmed V and J ends, which lost 1 base and 0 bases, there was a span of 12 bases. Germline V gives CDR1 KGHSH, CDR2 LQKENI. Researchers grouped second doses given at about 4 or about 12 weeks into one pool. The chain joins TRBV18 to TRBJ1-4, with D possibly TRBD1 on 5 matching bases. The receptor comes from an adult who received the AZD1222 COVID-19 vaccine. The sequenced sample was peripheral blood, obtained 28 days after the second AZD1222 dose. CDR3 sequence: CASSPRQGTATNEKLFF. The CDR3 DNA reads as TGTGCCAGCTCACCACGGCAGGGAACTGCAACTAATGAAAAACTGTTTTTT.